The 8 T cell receptor beta chains listed next were all sequenced from one sample in a study of identical twins. TCRdb redid the calling of the 5' RACE reads with MiXCR, one entry per CDR3 protein. The table includes hundreds of thousands of distinct CDR3 sequences, 9% to 15% detected once. A further study also used this sample, focusing on yellow fever vaccine responses in identical twins.

Material for sequencing was PBMCs. These receptors all stem from a woman aged 18-29 years in good health.

This clonotype was observed a handful of times. This rearrangement joins TRBV5-1 to TRBJ2-1; 8 bases agree with TRBD1. In germline, CDR1 is SGHRS, CDR2 YFSETQ. The CDR3 totals 14 residues. Germline trimming cut 5 bases from V and 7 bases from J; bases unmatched to any gene: 8. The CDR3 reads CASSSGGRRNEQFF. The CDR3 DNA reads as TGCGCCAGCAGTTCAGGGGGCCGTAGGAATGAGCAGTTCTTC.

This clonotype was recorded a few times. The chain employs TRBV5-5 and TRBJ2-6; possibly TRBD1 for D (5 bases). The CDR3 length is 17 residues. V was cut by 2 bases and J by 0 bases, with 12 bases left in between. Germline V lookup: CDR1 SGHKS, CDR2 YYEKEE (reference sequence). CDR3 protein: CASSFSGSPSGANVLTF. CDR3 in DNA: TGTGCCAGCAGCTTTTCAGGGTCCCCCTCTGGGGCCAACGTCCTGACTTTC.

The V gene is TRBV5-1, the J gene TRBJ2-5, with D possibly TRBD1 on 6 matching bases. The CDR3 is made up of 15 amino acids. Germline CDR1 reads SGHRS; CDR2 reads YFSETQ. The V and J ends lost 3 bases and 1 base respectively, with 13 bases between them. The CDR3 DNA follows: TGCGCCAGCAGCTCGTTACAGGGTCTCCAAGAGACCCAGTACTTC. Protein: CASSSLQGLQETQYF.

V gene TRBV9 combines with J gene TRBJ2-4; no clear D. Trimming left V 0 bases short and J 1 base short, with 11 bases between. CDR1 and CDR2 from the germline V gene are SGDLS and YYNGEE. This CDR3 is built from 16 residues. The CDR3 loop is CASSVGGRSAKNIQYF. The CDR3, as DNA: TGTGCCAGCAGCGTAGGGGGTCGGAGCGCCAAAAACATTCAGTACTTC.

In its sample, this clonotype was seen a few times. As DNA, the CDR3 is TGTGCCAGCAGTTTCGCGGGCCTCCTCCTCCCGCGGCGCAATGAAAAACTGTTTTTT. Amino acids: CASSFAGLLLPRRNEKLFF. The chain uses TRBV28 and TRBJ1-4; no clear D gene. CDR1 and CDR2 from the germline V gene are MDHEN and SYDVKM. This CDR3 has 19 amino acids. With 3 bases removed from V and 5 bases from J, the gap between germline ends came to 25 bases.

This clonotype was seen only a few times. The chain uses TRBV6-5 and TRBJ1-2, with D maybe TRBD1 (6 bases). The V gene lost 0 bases and the J gene lost 8 bases, with 13 bases spanning the gap. CDR3 length: 14 amino acids. Germline V CDR1 and CDR2: MNHEY, SVGAGI. CDR3 residues: CASSYSGQGQGYTF. The CDR3 bases are TGTGCCAGCAGTTACTCAGGCCAGGGACAAGGCTACACCTTC.

In its sample, this clonotype was seen a few times. The V and J genes are TRBV2 and TRBJ2-2; D might be TRBD2 (6 bases). There are 14 residues in the CDR3. Germline CDR1 reads SNHLY; CDR2 reads FYNNEI. V was trimmed by 3 bases and J by 5 bases, leaving 10 bases between them. DNA for the CDR3: TGTGCCAGCAGTGATGGACGGGAGACCGGGGAGCTGTTTTTT. It is translated as CASSDGRETGELFF.

The rearrangement uses TRBV10-3 and TRBJ2-7; TRBD1 matches 9 bases. In germline, CDR1 is ENHRY, CDR2 SYGVKD. CDR3 size: 15 residues. V gave up 6 bases and J gave up 3 bases; unmatched junction bases: 9. CDR3: CAIRRDRESGYEQYF. The CDR3 DNA sequence: TGTGCCATCAGGAGGGACAGGGAAAGCGGCTACGAGCAGTACTTC.